The rows below give T cell receptor beta chains drawn from one sample of a study of blood T cell repertoires in COVID-19. The assay was immunoSEQ multiplex PCR, and TCRdb's table has in-frame clones only and misses some. The table lists about 320,000 clones, approximately 90% of them singletons, with roughly 3.6% in the top ten. The sequenced sample was PBMCs or T cells enriched from blood (not recorded which). Receptors originate from a woman aged 25-40 years who had been exposed to COVID-19. Each CDR3 is given with its conserved first and last residue. The order of the fields is V gene, clone size, D gene, J gene, CDR3 protein, CDR3 DNA. A D gene is named only where the DNA matches it firmly. Size is stated for part of the rows, as once, few or many counts, or as a class when the clone is expanded.

v_gene: TRBV7-9; abundance: NA; d_gene: NA; j_gene: TRBJ2-4; CDR3aa: CASSFQGAKNIQYF; CDR3nt: TGTGCCAGCAGCTTTCAGGGGGCCAAAAACATTCAGTACTTC
v_gene: TRBV6-1; abundance: NA; d_gene: NA; j_gene: TRBJ1-5; CDR3aa: CASSEAGAGQPQHF; CDR3nt: TGTGCCAGCAGTGAAGCGGGGGCAGGGCAGCCCCAGCATTTT
v_gene: TRBV2; abundance: NA; d_gene: TRBD1; j_gene: TRBJ1-5; CDR3aa: CASRTDRGRPQHF; CDR3nt: TGTGCCAGCAGGACGGACAGGGGTAGGCCCCAGCATTTT
v_gene: TRBV6-5; abundance: NA; d_gene: NA; j_gene: TRBJ1-1; CDR3aa: CASIYRMNTEAFF; CDR3nt: TGTGCCAGCATCTACAGGATGAACACTGAAGCTTTCTTT
v_gene: TRBV27; abundance: NA; d_gene: TRBD1; j_gene: TRBJ1-1; CDR3aa: CASSPTGDTEAFF; CDR3nt: TGTGCCAGCAGTCCAACAGGGGACACTGAAGCTTTCTTT
v_gene: TRBV5-8; abundance: NA; d_gene: NA; j_gene: TRBJ1-2; CDR3aa: CASSPRMTGYGYTF; CDR3nt: TGTGCCAGCAGCCCCCGAATGACTGGGTATGGCTACACCTTC
v_gene: TRBV5-1; abundance: NA; d_gene: TRBD1; j_gene: TRBJ2-2; CDR3aa: CASSERQGYAGELFF; CDR3nt: TGCGCCAGCAGCGAGAGACAGGGGTACGCCGGGGAGCTGTTTTTT
v_gene: TRBV6-6; abundance: NA; d_gene: TRBD2; j_gene: TRBJ2-4; CDR3aa: CASSVREALAKNIQYF; CDR3nt: TGTGCCAGCAGCGTTCGGGAGGCGTTAGCCAAAAACATTCAGTACTTC
v_gene: TRBV6-6; abundance: NA; d_gene: TRBD1; j_gene: TRBJ1-5; CDR3aa: CASSGGGLGQPQHF; CDR3nt: TGTGCCAGCAGCGGAGGGGGCCTTGGTCAGCCCCAGCATTTT
v_gene: TRBV3-1/TRBV3-2; abundance: NA; d_gene: NA; j_gene: TRBJ1-1; CDR3aa: CASSQVSKMNTEAFF; CDR3nt: TGTGCCAGCAGCCAAGTTAGTAAAATGAACACTGAAGCTTTCTTT
v_gene: TRBV9; abundance: NA; d_gene: NA; j_gene: TRBJ1-2; CDR3aa: CASTVGTSPLAYGYTF; CDR3nt: TGTGCCAGCACCGTAGGGACCAGCCCCCTAGCCTATGGCTACACCTTC
v_gene: TRBV14; abundance: NA; d_gene: NA; j_gene: TRBJ1-3; CDR3aa: CASSQAVNTIYF; CDR3nt: TGTGCCAGCAGCCAGGCCGTAAACACCATATATTTT
v_gene: TRBV5-6; abundance: few; d_gene: NA; j_gene: TRBJ2-3; CDR3aa: CASTIDLAPSTDTQYF; CDR3nt: TGTGCCAGCACCATAGACCTAGCGCCTAGCACAGATACGCAGTATTTT
v_gene: TRBV4-1; abundance: NA; d_gene: NA; j_gene: TRBJ2-1; CDR3aa: CASSQPNYRDEQFF; CDR3nt: TGCGCCAGCAGCCAACCAAATTACAGAGACGAGCAGTTCTTC
v_gene: TRBV7-8; abundance: NA; d_gene: TRBD2; j_gene: TRBJ2-7; CDR3aa: CASSAGLVPSEQYF; CDR3nt: TGTGCCAGCAGCGCCGGACTAGTTCCTTCCGAGCAGTACTTC
v_gene: TRBV5-4; abundance: NA; d_gene: TRBD1; j_gene: TRBJ2-5; CDR3aa: CASSLLTGGLETQYF; CDR3nt: TGTGCCAGCAGCCTACTGACAGGGGGACTAGAGACCCAGTACTTC
v_gene: TRBV27; abundance: NA; d_gene: TRBD1; j_gene: TRBJ1-2; CDR3aa: CASSEYRGGYGYTF; CDR3nt: TGTGCCAGCAGTGAATACAGGGGTGGGTATGGCTACACCTTC
v_gene: TRBV5-8; abundance: NA; d_gene: NA; j_gene: TRBJ1-5; CDR3aa: CASRLQPIQPQHF; CDR3nt: TGTGCCAGCAGGTTACAGCCTATTCAGCCCCAGCATTTT
v_gene: TRBV18; abundance: NA; d_gene: NA; j_gene: TRBJ1-5; CDR3aa: CASSGTTRGYQPQHF; CDR3nt: TGTGCCAGCTCAGGAACAACAAGGGGTTACCAGCCCCAGCATTTT
v_gene: TRBV2; abundance: NA; d_gene: NA; j_gene: TRBJ1-1; CDR3aa: CASTDLNTEAFF; CDR3nt: TGTGCCAGCACAGATCTGAACACTGAAGCTTTCTTT
v_gene: TRBV7-8; abundance: NA; d_gene: TRBD1; j_gene: TRBJ1-2; CDR3aa: CASSSLDRAAGYTF; CDR3nt: TGTGCCAGCAGCTCCTTAGACAGGGCAGCTGGCTACACCTTC
v_gene: TRBV27; abundance: NA; d_gene: NA; j_gene: TRBJ2-5; CDR3aa: CASSLGLQETQYF; CDR3nt: TGTGCCAGCAGTTTGGGACTGCAAGAGACCCAGTACTTC
v_gene: TRBV9; abundance: NA; d_gene: NA; j_gene: TRBJ2-7; CDR3aa: CASSVYPSSYEQYF; CDR3nt: TGTGCCAGCAGCGTATATCCTAGCTCCTACGAGCAGTACTTC
v_gene: TRBV6-5; abundance: NA; d_gene: NA; j_gene: TRBJ2-5; CDR3aa: CASSYVTRRVQETQYF; CDR3nt: TGTGCCAGCAGTTACGTGACTCGGAGGGTCCAAGAGACCCAGTACTTC
v_gene: TRBV6-1; abundance: NA; d_gene: NA; j_gene: TRBJ2-7; CDR3aa: CASSEEAGLIQYF; CDR3nt: TGTGCCAGCAGTGAAGAGGCAGGGTTAATCCAGTACTTC
v_gene: TRBV3-1/TRBV3-2; abundance: NA; d_gene: NA; j_gene: TRBJ1-5; CDR3aa: CASSRRVNQPQHF; CDR3nt: TGTGCCAGCAGCCGACGGGTTAATCAGCCCCAGCATTTT
v_gene: TRBV10-3; abundance: NA; d_gene: NA; j_gene: TRBJ2-1; CDR3aa: CAISESVARYNEQFF; CDR3nt: TGTGCCATCAGTGAGTCGGTAGCGCGCTACAATGAGCAGTTCTTC
v_gene: TRBV29-1; abundance: NA; d_gene: NA; j_gene: TRBJ2-2; CDR3aa: CSALRGELFF; CDR3nt: TGCAGCGCCCTCAGGGGGGAGCTGTTTTTT
v_gene: TRBV5-6; abundance: once; d_gene: NA; j_gene: TRBJ1-2; CDR3aa: CASSWGGPNYGYTF; CDR3nt: TGTGCCAGCAGCTGGGGGGGCCCGAACTATGGCTACACCTTC
v_gene: TRBV19; abundance: NA; d_gene: NA; j_gene: TRBJ1-1; CDR3aa: CASKVEVSAEAFF; CDR3nt: TGTGCCAGTAAGGTGGAGGTCTCCGCTGAAGCTTTCTTT
v_gene: TRBV19; abundance: NA; d_gene: TRBD1; j_gene: TRBJ1-3; CDR3aa: CASTGDRGLDTIYF; CDR3nt: TGTGCCAGTACCGGGGACAGGGGTCTCGACACCATATATTTT
v_gene: TRBV12-3/TRBV12-4; abundance: NA; d_gene: TRBD1; j_gene: TRBJ2-7; CDR3aa: CASRVRQGKEQYF; CDR3nt: TGTGCCAGCAGGGTGAGACAGGGTAAGGAGCAGTACTTC
v_gene: TRBV2; abundance: once; d_gene: NA; j_gene: TRBJ2-1; CDR3aa: CASSETQHRASLNEQFF; CDR3nt: TGTGCCAGCAGTGAAACCCAACACAGGGCCTCCCTGAATGAGCAGTTCTTC
v_gene: TRBV11-2; abundance: NA; d_gene: NA; j_gene: TRBJ1-5; CDR3aa: CASSPGSLVQPQHF; CDR3nt: TGTGCCAGCAGCCCAGGTTCTTTGGTTCAGCCCCAGCATTTT
v_gene: TRBV6-5; abundance: NA; d_gene: NA; j_gene: TRBJ1-1; CDR3aa: CASSSNTANTEAFF; CDR3nt: TGTGCCAGCAGTTCGAACACAGCGAACACTGAAGCTTTCTTT
v_gene: TRBV3-1/TRBV3-2; abundance: NA; d_gene: NA; j_gene: TRBJ2-1; CDR3aa: CASSHDRDYNEQFF; CDR3nt: TGTGCCAGCAGCCATGACCGGGACTACAATGAGCAGTTCTTC
v_gene: TRBV6-5; abundance: NA; d_gene: NA; j_gene: TRBJ1-6; CDR3aa: CASRSGSSYNSPLHF; CDR3nt: TGTGCCAGCAGGTCCGGGAGCTCCTATAATTCACCCCTCCACTTT
v_gene: TRBV28; abundance: NA; d_gene: NA; j_gene: TRBJ1-2; CDR3aa: CASTTSAGGGYGYTF; CDR3nt: TGTGCCAGCACCACGTCGGCAGGTGGAGGCTATGGCTACACCTTC
v_gene: TRBV15; abundance: NA; d_gene: NA; j_gene: TRBJ2-3; CDR3aa: CATSSQGINTDTQYF; CDR3nt: TGTGCCACCAGCAGCCAGGGTATAAACACAGATACGCAGTATTTT
v_gene: TRBV5-1; abundance: NA; d_gene: NA; j_gene: TRBJ1-2; CDR3aa: CASSPAGGAISAYGYTF; CDR3nt: TGCGCCAGCAGCCCTGCGGGAGGGGCGATATCGGCCTATGGCTACACCTTC
v_gene: TRBV4-2; abundance: NA; d_gene: NA; j_gene: TRBJ2-2; CDR3aa: CASSQDSLRNTGELFF; CDR3nt: TGTGCCAGCAGCCAAGATTCCCTTCGGAACACCGGGGAGCTGTTTTTT
v_gene: TRBV10-3; abundance: NA; d_gene: NA; j_gene: TRBJ1-2; CDR3aa: CAIRRPSGQVHYGYTF; CDR3nt: TGTGCCATCAGGCGCCCGTCCGGCCAGGTCCACTATGGCTACACCTTC
v_gene: TRBV19; abundance: NA; d_gene: NA; j_gene: TRBJ1-1; CDR3aa: CASSIERGAEAFF; CDR3nt: TGTGCCAGTAGTATCGAACGCGGCGCTGAAGCTTTCTTT
v_gene: TRBV10-3; abundance: NA; d_gene: TRBD2; j_gene: TRBJ2-7; CDR3aa: CAIPERASGGSEQYF; CDR3nt: TGTGCCATCCCAGAGAGGGCTAGCGGGGGTAGCGAGCAGTACTTC
v_gene: TRBV7-2; abundance: NA; d_gene: TRBD2; j_gene: TRBJ2-1; CDR3aa: CASSLGLAGVLSYNEQFF; CDR3nt: TGTGCCAGCAGCTTGGGGCTAGCGGGGGTCCTGTCCTACAATGAGCAGTTCTTC
v_gene: TRBV13; abundance: NA; d_gene: NA; j_gene: TRBJ2-7; CDR3aa: CASSLAPPRGGSYEQYF; CDR3nt: TGTGCCAGCAGCTTAGCCCCCCCCAGGGGTGGGTCCTACGAGCAGTACTTC
v_gene: TRBV6-2/TRBV6-3; abundance: NA; d_gene: NA; j_gene: TRBJ2-3; CDR3aa: CASSYGGAWKDTQYF; CDR3nt: TGTGCCAGCAGTTACGGGGGGGCTTGGAAAGATACGCAGTATTTT
v_gene: TRBV7-9; abundance: NA; d_gene: NA; j_gene: TRBJ2-1; CDR3aa: CASSLDRNSPYNEQFF; CDR3nt: TGTGCCAGCAGCTTAGACAGGAACTCTCCCTACAATGAGCAGTTCTTC
v_gene: TRBV3-1/TRBV3-2; abundance: NA; d_gene: TRBD1; j_gene: TRBJ2-7; CDR3aa: CASSQGTGASAYEQYF; CDR3nt: TGTGCCAGCAGCCAAGGGACAGGGGCCTCAGCCTACGAGCAGTACTTC